These 10 T cell receptor beta chains share one sample of origin, sequenced in a study of tumor and adjacent non-tumor tissue in lung cancer. This sample's RNA came from whole unsorted tissue. The library came from three nested PCR rounds adapted from ARM-PCR protocols. TCRdb used MiXCR to reprocess the multiplex PCR reads, holding one entry per CDR3 protein. The sample yields 120,000 or so distinct CDR3 sequences, approximately 84% seen once. The sample taken for sequencing was lung tumor tissue. These receptors all come from a man in his 70s with non-small cell lung cancer.

Worth noting for this clonotype: The junction departs from the called germline gene at one end, perhaps through a read error. The rearrangement uses TRBV10-3 and TRBJ2-2, with a possible D match to TRBD2 (6 bases). CDR1 is ENHRY and CDR2 is SYGVKD in the germline V gene. The CDR3 loop spans 15 amino acids. Here the CDR3 DNA reads TGTGCCATCAGTGAACTAGCCGCGGACACCGGGGAGCTGTATTTT. It translates to CAISELAADTGELYF.

The chain joins TRBV11-2 to TRBJ2-1; no reliable D call. CDR1 and CDR2 from the germline V gene are SGHAT and FQNNGV. The V end was cut by 8 bases, the J end by 8 bases, with 10 bases between. The CDR3 length is 11 residues. CDR3 sequence reads: CASGLGDEQFF. CDR3 DNA sequence: TGTGCCAGCGGCCTGGGCGATGAGCAGTTCTTC.

This clonotype was observed a single time. Likely a read error: the CDR3 ends without its conserved phenylalanine or tryptophan. In nucleotides, the CDR3 is TGCAGCGCCAAGCCCTACCTCCAGACAGGTCAAGAAACCCAGTACAAC. This codes for CSAKPYLQTGQETQYN. The chain recombines TRBV29-1 with TRBJ2-5, with TRBD1 as a possible D gene (6 bases). From germline, CDR1 is SQVTM and CDR2 ANQGSEA. The CDR3 has 16 amino acids.

Concerning this clonotype itself: Since no conserved phenylalanine or tryptophan closes the CDR3, a read error is the likely cause. This chain uses TRBV11-2 with TRBJ2-1, with a weak D call TRBD1 (5 bases). Deletions cut 2 bases from V and 4 bases from J, with 12 bases between. The CDR3 spans 15 residues. The germline gives CDR1 SGHAT, CDR2 FQNNGV. This CDR3 reads CASSLQGQPYNEQFS. The CDR3 region has the DNA TGTGCCAGCAGCTTACAGGGTCAACCATACAATGAGCAGTTCTCC.

Of note for this clonotype: At one end, the junction sequence differs from germline, possibly due to a read error. The J gene is TRBJ2-3, the V gene TRBV4-2; unclear D gene. The V gene's germline CDR1 is LGHNA and CDR2 YNFKEQ. This CDR3 is built from 15 residues. CDR3 bases: TGTGCTAGCAGCCAAGATCGCCGAACCTCAGATACGCAGTATTTT. Translation gives CASSQDRRTSDTQYF.

This clonotype is categorized as large (0.1 to 1%). The V and J genes are TRBV5-4 and TRBJ2-5, with D maybe TRBD1 (5 bases). The ends were cut back, 4 bases at V and 4 bases at J, with 20 bases in the middle. The germline CDR1 and CDR2 sequences are SGHNT and YYREEE (reference sequence). This CDR3 has 16 residues. In DNA, the CDR3 is TGTGCCAGCAGCCTTCTCAAGGGGATAACGAGAGAGACCCAGTACTTC. Translating it yields CASSLLKGITRETQYF.

This clonotype was observed a few times. At one boundary the junction diverges from the germline segment, which might be a read error. The chain joins TRBV12-3 or TRBV12-4 to TRBJ2-7; 7 bases align to TRBD2. There are 14 residues in the CDR3. The CDR3 region is CASSTAGTTYEQYF. The CDR3 nucleotides read TGTGCCAGCAGTACAGCGGGGACGACCTACGAGCAATACTTC.

The V call is TRBV29-1, the J call TRBJ2-6; D unresolved. This CDR3 is built from 12 residues. Germline lookup yields CDR1 SQVTM and CDR2 ANQGSEA. The V and J ends lost 6 bases and 3 bases respectively, with 6 bases between them. The CDR3 here is CSVHFGANVLTF. In DNA, the CDR3 is TGCAGCGTCCACTTTGGGGCCAACGTCCTGACTTTC.

A word on this clonotype: This CDR3 fails to terminate in the conserved phenylalanine or tryptophan, so it likely reflects a read error. The chain combines TRBV12-3 or TRBV12-4 with TRBJ1-3, with TRBD1 matching over 9 bases. The CDR3 totals 18 residues. The CDR3: CASSRPGTGIGSGDTIYY. In nucleotides, the CDR3 is TGTGCAAGCAGTCGTCCCGGGACAGGGATCGGCTCTGGAGACACCATATATTAT.

This clonotype has at least ten counts. This may be a read error: a much more frequent sequence differs by one nucleotide. This chain links TRBV11-2 with TRBJ1-1; D is undetermined. Trimming stripped 5 bases from V and 4 bases from J, with 14 bases between. The CDR3 contains 14 residues. Germline loops: CDR1 SGHAT, CDR2 FQNNGV. Here the CDR3 reads CASSVRWGGTEAFF. CDR3 nucleotide sequence: TGTGCCAGCAGCGTCAGGTGGGGTGGCACTGAAGCTTTCTTT. Full variable domain (rest looked up from reference TRBV11-2 and TRBJ1-1): EAGVAQSPRYKIIEKRQSVAFWCNPISGHATLYWYQQILGQGPKLLIQFQNNGVVDDSQLPKDRFSAERLKGVDSTLKIQPAKLEDSAVYLCASSVRWGGTEAFFGQGTRLTVV.